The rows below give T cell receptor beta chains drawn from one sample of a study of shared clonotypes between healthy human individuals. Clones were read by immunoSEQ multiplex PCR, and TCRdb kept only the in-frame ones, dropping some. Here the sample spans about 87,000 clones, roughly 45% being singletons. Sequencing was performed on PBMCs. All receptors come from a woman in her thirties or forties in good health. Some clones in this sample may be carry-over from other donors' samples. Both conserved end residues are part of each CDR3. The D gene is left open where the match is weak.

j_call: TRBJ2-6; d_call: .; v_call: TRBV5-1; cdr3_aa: CASRGNVLTF
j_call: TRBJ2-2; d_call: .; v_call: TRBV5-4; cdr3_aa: CASSLGLVTSTGELFF
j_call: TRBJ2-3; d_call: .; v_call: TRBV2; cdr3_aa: CASSVEGLSDTQYF
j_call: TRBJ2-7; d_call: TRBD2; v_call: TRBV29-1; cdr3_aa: CSAGGLHDEQYF
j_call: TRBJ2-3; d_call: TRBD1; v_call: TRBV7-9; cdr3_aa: CASSTDRGADTQYF
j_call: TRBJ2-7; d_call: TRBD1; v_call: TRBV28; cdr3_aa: CASLHKGALPYEQYF
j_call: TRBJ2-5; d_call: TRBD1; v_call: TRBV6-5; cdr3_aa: CASSYVTGNPRETQYF
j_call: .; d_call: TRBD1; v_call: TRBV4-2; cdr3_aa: CASSLRQGHYEQYF
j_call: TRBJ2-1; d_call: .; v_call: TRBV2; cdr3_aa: CASSGQGYEQFF
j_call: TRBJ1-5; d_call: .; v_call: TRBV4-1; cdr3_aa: CASSQGQGNQPQHF
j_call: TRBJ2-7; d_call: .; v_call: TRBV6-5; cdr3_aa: CASSYAASRAYEQYF
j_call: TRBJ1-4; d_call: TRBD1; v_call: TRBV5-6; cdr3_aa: CASTVGTGEKLFF
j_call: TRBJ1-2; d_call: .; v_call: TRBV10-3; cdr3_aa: CASSEGNYGYTF
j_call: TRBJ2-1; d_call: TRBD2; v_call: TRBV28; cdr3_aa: CASTPSGGNYNEQFF
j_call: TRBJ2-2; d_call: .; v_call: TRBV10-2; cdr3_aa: CASSERVDTGELFF
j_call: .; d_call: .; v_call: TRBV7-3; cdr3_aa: CASSPGAGGFYEQYF